The rows below give T cell receptor beta chains drawn from one sample of a study of CD4 T cells in relation to SARS-CoV-2 and coronaviruses. Their antigens remain unidentified. Assay: immunoSEQ multiplex PCR; the TCRdb copy retains only in-frame clones and omits some. Here the sample spans 9,500 to 12,000 clones, around 80% being singletons. Specimen: CD4+ T cells from PBMCs, cultured in vitro. The receptors come from a human donor in good health. The CDR3 runs from the conserved cysteine through the conserved F or W. Each record gives: J gene, D gene, V gene, clone size, CDR3 protein, CDR3 DNA. A D gene is named only where the DNA matches it firmly. Rows give clone size only sometimes, using once, few, many, or a class for an expanded clone.

TRBJ2-1 | NA | TRBV9 | NA | CASSVLGELNEQFF | TGTGCCAGCAGCGTACTCGGGGAGCTCAATGAGCAGTTCTTC
TRBJ1-5 | NA | TRBV29-1 | NA | CSVEDQAGQPQHF | TGCAGCGTTGAAGATCAGGCAGGGCAGCCCCAGCATTTT
TRBJ1-1 | TRBD1 | TRBV18 | NA | CASSRGGADRATEAFF | TGTGCCAGCTCTCGGGGGGGTGCCGACAGGGCAACTGAAGCTTTCTTT
TRBJ1-2 | TRBD1 | TRBV7-9 | NA | CASRTGGNYGYTF | TGTGCCAGCAGGACAGGGGGTAACTATGGCTACACCTTC
TRBJ1-2 | NA | TRBV19 | NA | CASSISGPVGYTF | TGTGCCAGTAGTATTTCGGGGCCTGTGGGCTACACCTTC
TRBJ2-7 | TRBD1 | TRBV30 | NA | CAWSSYLGTGRREQYF | TGTGCCTGGAGTTCCTACCTCGGGACAGGGAGGCGCGAGCAGTACTTC
TRBJ1-1 | NA | TRBV7-8 | NA | CASSRGGILNTEAFF | TGTGCCAGCAGCCGAGGGGGGATCCTAAACACTGAAGCTTTCTTT
TRBJ2-5 | NA | TRBV5-4 | NA | CASSPEVGAQETQYF | TGTGCCAGCAGCCCGGAGGTGGGGGCCCAAGAGACCCAGTACTTC
TRBJ1-4 | TRBD1 | TRBV7-9 | NA | CASSFTGVGEKLFF | TGTGCCAGCAGCTTCACAGGGGTTGGGGAAAAACTGTTTTTT
TRBJ1-3 | NA | TRBV7-8 | NA | CASSSNQINTIYF | TGTGCCAGCAGCTCTAATCAAATAAACACCATATATTTT
TRBJ2-7 | TRBD1 | TRBV6-2/TRBV6-3 | NA | CASSYQGQGLYEQYF | TGTGCCAGCAGTTACCAAGGACAGGGCCTCTACGAGCAGTACTTC
TRBJ2-7 | TRBD2 | TRBV5-4 | NA | CASSQGTSGLSYEQYF | TGTGCCAGCAGCCAAGGGACTAGCGGCCTCTCCTACGAGCAGTACTTC
TRBJ2-1 | NA | TRBV19 | NA | CASSIAGRRNEQFF | TGTGCCAGTAGTATAGCCGGGAGAAGGAATGAGCAGTTCTTC
TRBJ1-1 | NA | TRBV29-1 | NA | CSAPWTAEAFF | TGCAGTGCACCTTGGACAGCTGAAGCTTTCTTT
TRBJ1-1 | NA | TRBV29-1 | NA | CSVVGGGTEAFF | TGCAGCGTTGTAGGCGGGGGCACTGAAGCTTTCTTT
TRBJ2-5 | NA | TRBV5-1 | NA | CASSFQETQYF | TGCGCCAGCAGCTTCCAAGAGACCCAGTACTTC
TRBJ2-7 | TRBD2 | TRBV19 | NA | CASSIGVTSGLTYEQYF | TGTGCCAGTAGTATAGGGGTGACTAGCGGGTTGACCTACGAGCAGTACTTC
TRBJ2-3 | TRBD2 | TRBV9 | NA | CASSDRLGGDVSDTQYF | TGTGCCAGCAGCGACCGCTTGGGGGGGGATGTTTCAGATACGCAGTATTTT
TRBJ1-2 | NA | TRBV25-1 | NA | CASSESGISYGYTF | TGTGCCAGCAGTGAATCGGGGATCTCCTATGGCTACACCTTC
TRBJ1-3 | NA | TRBV5-1 | NA | CASSLEGSGNTIYF | TGCGCCAGCAGCTTGGAAGGATCTGGAAACACCATATATTTT
TRBJ2-7 | TRBD2 | TRBV25-1 | NA | CASSVAGGPYEQYF | TGTGCCAGCAGTGTCGCGGGGGGGCCGTACGAGCAGTACTTC
TRBJ1-2 | NA | TRBV2 | few | CASSSGTSYGYTF | TGTGCCAGCAGTTCCGGGACAAGTTATGGCTACACCTTC
TRBJ1-4 | NA | TRBV6-5 | NA | CASHGGRVDEKLFF | TGTGCCAGCCACGGGGGCAGAGTCGATGAAAAACTGTTTTTT
TRBJ2-7 | NA | TRBV18 | few | CASSTGTHYEQYF | TGTGCCAGCTCCACCGGGACACACTACGAGCAGTACTTC
TRBJ1-1 | NA | TRBV2 | NA | CASSERGGSTEAFF | TGTGCCAGCAGTGAGAGGGGAGGGAGCACTGAAGCTTTCTTT
TRBJ1-2 | NA | TRBV19 | NA | CASSMGVGTRNYGYTF | TGTGCCAGTAGTATGGGTGTCGGGACACGCAACTATGGCTACACCTTC
TRBJ2-3 | NA | TRBV3-1/TRBV3-2 | NA | CASSQEWASGRDTQYF | TGTGCCAGCAGCCAAGAATGGGCCTCCGGAAGGGATACGCAGTATTTT
TRBJ2-7 | TRBD2 | TRBV6-5 | NA | CASSLSGRAYEQYF | TGTGCCAGCAGTCTAAGCGGGAGGGCCTACGAGCAGTACTTC
TRBJ2-6 | NA | TRBV6-6 | NA | CASSYSGAEGANVLTF | TGTGCCAGCAGTTACTCGGGGGCGGAGGGGGCCAACGTCCTGACTTTC
TRBJ2-1 | TRBD2 | TRBV6-2/TRBV6-3 | NA | CASSYSLLRGSYNEQFF | TGTGCCAGCAGTTACTCCCTGTTGCGGGGGTCCTACAATGAGCAGTTCTTC
TRBJ2-3 | NA | TRBV9 | NA | CASSVGAPGDTQYF | TGTGCCAGCAGCGTAGGGGCCCCCGGGGATACGCAGTATTTT
TRBJ2-7 | NA | TRBV6-1 | NA | CASSEIGSRYEQYF | TGTGCCAGCAGTGAAATTGGAAGTCGCTACGAGCAGTACTTC
TRBJ2-2 | NA | TRBV4-2 | NA | CASSPRGSETGELFF | TGTGCCAGCAGCCCGCGGGGCAGCGAGACCGGGGAGCTGTTTTTT
TRBJ1-2 | TRBD1 | TRBV10-1 | NA | CASPKGQILRIVADGYTF | TGCGCCAGCCCCAAGGGACAGATCCTTCGAATAGTGGCGGATGGCTACACCTTC
TRBJ2-7 | NA | TRBV29-1 | NA | CSVEAANGPEAYEQYF | TGCAGCGTTGAAGCGGCTAACGGCCCCGAGGCCTACGAGCAGTACTTC
TRBJ1-1 | NA | TRBV6-2/TRBV6-3 | NA | CASSSADGSEAFF | TGTGCCAGCAGTTCCGCCGACGGATCTGAAGCTTTCTTT
TRBJ1-2 | NA | TRBV4-1 | NA | CASSGIDRSGPGYTF | TGCGCCAGCAGCGGGATCGACAGGTCTGGGCCTGGCTACACCTTC
TRBJ1-4 | NA | TRBV6-1 | NA | CASSFTGLQEKLFF | TGTGCCAGCAGTTTCACAGGGCTCCAGGAAAAACTGTTTTTT
TRBJ2-7 | NA | TRBV5-5 | NA | CASSFREPYEQYF | TGTGCCAGCAGCTTCCGGGAACCTTACGAGCAGTACTTC
TRBJ1-1 | NA | TRBV2 | few | CASSGPGQNTEAFF | TGTGCCAGCAGTGGTCCGGGACAGAACACTGAAGCTTTCTTT
TRBJ1-1 | TRBD1 | TRBV5-6 | once | CASSAIGTGGFIAFF | TGTGCCAGCAGCGCCATCGGGACAGGCGGTTTTATAGCTTTCTTT
TRBJ2-1 | NA | TRBV18 | few | CASSPPDSPEQFF | TGTGCCAGCTCACCACCGGACTCACCGGAGCAGTTCTTC
TRBJ2-1 | TRBD1 | TRBV11-3 | NA | CASSLTTGTGMENEQFF | TGTGCCAGCAGCTTAACCACCGGGACAGGGATGGAGAATGAGCAGTTCTTC
TRBJ2-3 | NA | TRBV4-1 | NA | CASSREGVGTDTQYF | TGCGCCAGCAGCCGGGAAGGGGTGGGCACAGATACGCAGTATTTT